The 26 T cell receptor beta chains below were found in one sample sequenced in a study of shared clonotypes between healthy human individuals. Profiled with immunoSEQ multiplex PCR; TCRdb holds only in-frame clones, not every one. The sample consists of about 1.1 million clones, around 78% of them appearing once. The sample consisted of memory CD4+ T cells from PBMCs. The subset denotes: CD45RA-negative fraction. These receptors originate from a man younger than 30 in good health. Some clones in this sample may be carry-over from other donors' samples.

The rearrangement links TRBV28 to TRBJ2-2; a weak D match, TRBD2 (5 bases). The CDR3 runs 15 residues. V lost 3 bases to trimming and J lost 5 bases, with 13 bases between them. Per germline, CDR1 MDHEN and CDR2 SYDVKM. This CDR3 is CASSFSRRGTGELFF. The CDR3, as DNA: TGTGCCAGCAGTTTTAGCAGGCGAGGGACCGGGGAGCTGTTTTTT.

V usage is TRBV9 and J usage is TRBJ2-3, with no clear D. The CDR3 is made up of 14 amino acids. Germline V lookup: CDR1 SGDLS, CDR2 YYNGEE. The V and J ends lost 0 bases and 4 bases respectively, with 9 bases between them. The CDR3, as DNA: TGTGCCAGCAGCGTAGACCCAGCCGCAGATACGCAGTATTTT. This gives the protein CASSVDPAADTQYF.

This rearrangement joins TRBV19 to TRBJ2-7; D call uncertain. The CDR3 totals 16 residues. V gave up 0 bases and J gave up 4 bases, with 16 bases separating them. The germline V gene encodes CDR1 LNHDA and CDR2 SQIVND (reference sequence). The CDR3 DNA follows: TGTGCCAGTAGTATAGACCCAGCTACCCTTTTTTACGAGCAGTACTTC. Amino acid sequence: CASSIDPATLFYEQYF.

The chain employs TRBV6-5 and TRBJ2-7; TRBD2 aligns across 7 bases. V trimming: 3 bases; J trimming: 3 bases; junction bases outside the gene matches: 5. Germline V gives CDR1 MNHEY, CDR2 SVGAGI. This CDR3 contains 14 residues. CDR3 nucleotides: TGTGCCAGCAGTTATGTAGGCGGGAGCTACGAGCAGTACTTC. This translates into CASSYVGGSYEQYF.

The chain joins TRBV18 to TRBJ1-3; 7 bases are a match to TRBD1. The CDR3 is 16 residues long. The germline CDR1 and CDR2 sequences are KGHSH and LQKENI. V trimming: 6 bases; J trimming: 2 bases; junction bases outside the gene matches: 10. The CDR3, as DNA: TGTGCCAGCTCGCGAAATTTACAGGGGACTGGAAACACCATATATTTT. Protein sequence: CASSRNLQGTGNTIYF.

The chain uses TRBV28 and TRBJ2-1, with TRBD2 matching 7 bases. The CDR3 contains 13 residues. J lost 6 bases, V lost 2 bases, and 1 base had no gene match. Germline assignment: CDR1 MDHEN and CDR2 SYDVKM. This CDR3 reads CASSLAGVNEQFF. CDR3 bases: TGTGCCAGCAGTTTAGCGGGAGTCAATGAGCAGTTCTTC.

This chain connects TRBV15 to TRBJ1-1; D call uncertain. Looked up from germline, CDR1 is LNHNV and CDR2 is YYDKDF (reference sequence). V was shortened by 8 bases and J by 4 bases, with 14 bases between the two germline ends. There are 13 residues in the CDR3. In DNA form, the CDR3 reads TGTGCCACCGGGGTGGGGAGGATCACTGAAGCTTTCTTT. Protein: CATGVGRITEAFF.

The rearrangement links TRBV5-1 to TRBJ2-7, with D possibly TRBD2 on 6 matching bases. The CDR3 contains 14 residues. Germline V lookup: CDR1 SGHRS, CDR2 YFSETQ. Trimming pared 0 bases from V and 3 bases from J, leaving 10 bases between. The CDR3 loop is CASSLGLAFYEQYF. The DNA for the CDR3 is TGCGCCAGCAGCTTGGGTCTAGCGTTCTACGAGCAGTACTTC.

The chain employs TRBV9 and TRBJ2-5, with D possibly called TRBD1 or TRBD2 (6 bases each). The CDR3 covers 13 residues. The germline gives CDR1 SGDLS, CDR2 YYNGEE. For the CDR3, the DNA is TGTGCGAGCTCGGGGGCTGCGCAAGAGACCCAGTACTTC. It codes for CASSGAAQETQYF. Together with reference TRBV9 and TRBJ2-5, the CDR3 gives the full variable domain: DSGVTQTPKHLITATGQRVTLRCSPRSGDLSVYWYQQSLDQGLQFLIQYYNGEERAKGNILERFSAQQFPDLHSELNLSSLELGDSALYFCASSGAAQETQYFGPGTRLLVL.

The chain is built from TRBV19 and TRBJ2-3; 12 bases fit TRBD2. In germline, CDR1 is LNHDA, CDR2 SQIVND (reference sequence). This CDR3 has 13 residues. V lost 9 bases to trimming and J lost 7 bases; unmatched junction nucleotides: 5. The CDR3 coding sequence is TGTGCCAGCCGACTAGCGGGAGTAAATACGCAGTATTTT. It translates to CASRLAGVNTQYF.

The DNA for the CDR3 is TGTGCCAGCAGTCCCCTGGGGAGAACGAACACCGGGGAGCTGTTTTTT. It codes for CASSPLGRTNTGELFF. The chain links TRBV27 to TRBJ2-2, with D perhaps TRBD2 (5 bases). The CDR3 spans 16 residues. CDR1 is MNHEY and CDR2 is SMNVEV in the germline V gene (reference sequence). The V gene lost 5 bases and the J gene lost 0 bases, with 13 bases spanning the gap.

The count of this clone is one. This chain uses TRBV5-1 with TRBJ2-2; D is undetermined. CDR3 length equals 15 residues. Trimming took 2 bases from V and 0 from J, leaving 8 bases between them. The germline gives CDR1 SGHRS, CDR2 YFSETQ. The CDR3 DNA is TGCGCCAGCAGCTTTCAACAGCCGAACACCGGGGAGCTGTTTTTT. The encoded protein is CASSFQQPNTGELFF.

This clone was recorded once. The chain is built from TRBV6-5 and TRBJ1-5; D unresolved. Germline V gene data show CDR1 as MNHEY and CDR2 as SVGAGI. V was cut by 6 bases and J by 0 bases, with 12 bases left in between. The CDR3 totals 15 residues. The CDR3 spells CASRPGRYSNQPQHF. The CDR3 DNA follows: TGTGCCAGCAGACCCGGTCGGTATAGCAATCAGCCCCAGCATTTT.

This clone was counted once. This chain joins TRBV28 and TRBJ2-1; 7 bases align to TRBD1. The CDR3 runs 12 residues. The ends lost 3 bases at V and 11 bases at J; junction bases unmatched: 4. From germline, CDR1 is MDHEN and CDR2 SYDVKM. CDR3 residues: CASSFLRGKQFF. The CDR3 DNA sequence: TGTGCCAGCAGTTTTCTCAGGGGGAAGCAGTTCTTC. Full variable domain (outside the CDR3, taken from reference TRBV28 and TRBJ2-1): DVKVTQSSRYLVKRTGEKVFLECVQDMDHENMFWYRQDPGLGLRLIYFSYDVKMKEKGDIPEGYSVSREKKERFSLILESASTNQTSMYLCASSFLRGKQFFGPGTRLTVL.

The V gene is TRBV6-5, the J gene TRBJ2-7; maybe TRBD1 (6 bases). Germline-derived CDR1 and CDR2 are MNHEY and SVGAGI. This CDR3 is 15 amino acids long. The V gene lost 4 bases and the J gene lost 1 base, with 14 bases spanning the gap. For the CDR3, the DNA is TGTGCCAGCAGTTCCGTCAGGGGAATGTCCTACGAGCAGTACTTC. Translation: CASSSVRGMSYEQYF.

The CDR3 sequence: CSVGWGNRRGETQYF. As DNA, the CDR3 is TGCAGCGTTGGATGGGGAAATAGGCGTGGAGAGACCCAGTACTTC. The chain is built from TRBV29-1 and TRBJ2-5; D gene uncertain. The germline gives CDR1 SQVTM, CDR2 ANQGSEA. This CDR3 is 15 amino acids long. The V gene lost 4 bases and the J gene lost 4 bases, with 19 bases spanning the gap. The entire variable domain, with the rest obtained from reference TRBV29-1 and TRBJ2-5, is as follows: SAVISQKPSRDICQRGTSLTIQCQVDSQVTMMFWYRQQPGQSLTLIATANQGSEATYESGFVIDKFPISRPNLTFSTLTVSNMSPEDSSIYLCSVGWGNRRGETQYFGPGTRLLVL.

The chain couples TRBV4-3 to TRBJ2-7, with D hard to call. The CDR3 spans 13 residues. Germline values: CDR1 LGHNA, CDR2 YSLEER. V was shortened by 2 bases and J by 2 bases, with 7 bases between the two germline ends. The CDR3 loop reads CASSQTVAYEQYF. In DNA form, the CDR3 reads TGCGCCAGCAGCCAAACTGTGGCCTACGAGCAGTACTTC.

This clone has a single count. The chain joins TRBV29-1 to TRBJ1-1; the D is unclear. V lost 7 bases and J lost 2, with 8 bases in between. CDR1 and CDR2 from the germline V gene are SQVTM and ANQGSEA. The CDR3 length is 11 residues. Here the CDR3 reads CSAEENTEAFF. The CDR3 DNA sequence: TGCAGCGCTGAGGAAAACACTGAAGCTTTCTTT.

The chain joins TRBV7-9 to TRBJ1-5; weak D call: TRBD1 (5 bases). V gave up 3 bases and J gave up 0 bases, with 12 bases separating them. The CDR3 totals 16 residues. The germline V gene encodes CDR1 SEHNR and CDR2 FQNEAQ (reference sequence). The CDR3 DNA sequence: TGTGCCAGCAGCTTCTGGGGGAGAAATAGCAATCAGCCCCAGCATTTT. Translated: CASSFWGRNSNQPQHF.

This clone came up many times. Other nucleotide sequences from this sample produce the same CDR3. V usage is TRBV4-3 and J usage is TRBJ2-1; 8 bases match TRBD2. There are 14 residues in the CDR3. The V segment lost 0 bases and the J segment 10 bases; nucleotides outside the gene matches: 5. Germline V gene sequence: CDR1 LGHNA, CDR2 YSLEER. Written as DNA, the CDR3 is TGCGCCAGCAGCCAAGAAAGCGGGAGTCGGGAGCAGTTCTTC. Its protein product is CASSQESGSREQFF.

The genes are TRBV6-5 and TRBJ1-2, with TRBD1 identical over 7 bases. The junction had 6 bases not matched to a gene; V was cut back by 11 bases and J by 3 bases. This CDR3 spans 12 amino acids. Germline V CDR1 and CDR2: MNHEY, SVGAGI. Written as DNA, the CDR3 is TGTGCCTCGGGGACAGTTTACTATGGCTACACCTTC. Translation: CASGTVYYGYTF.

The rearrangement links TRBV28 to TRBJ1-2; 7 bases fit TRBD1. V lost 7 bases and J lost 4; bases outside the gene matches: 12. The CDR3 runs 15 residues. Germline CDR1 reads MDHEN; CDR2 reads SYDVKM. The CDR3 DNA is TGTGCCAGCACCCCATCGGGCAGGGGGACCTATGGCTACACCTTC. It encodes CASTPSGRGTYGYTF.

Comment on this clone: Other DNA variants within this sample encode the same CDR3. CDR3 sequence reads: CASSIQGDTEAFF. The CDR3 coding sequence is TGCGCCAGCAGCATACAGGGAGACACTGAAGCTTTCTTT. The chain recombines TRBV5-1 with TRBJ1-1; maybe TRBD1 (6 bases). Per germline, CDR1 SGHRS and CDR2 YFSETQ. This CDR3 comprises 13 residues. With 4 bases removed from V and 3 bases from J, the gap between germline ends came to 10 bases.

The rearrangement links TRBV2 to TRBJ1-5, with D hard to call. Per the germline V gene, CDR1 is SNHLY and CDR2 is FYNNEI. The V gene lost 4 bases and the J gene lost 0 bases, with 7 bases spanning the gap. CDR3 length: 14 residues. CDR3 sequence: CASSVISSNQPQHF. CDR3 coding DNA: TGTGCCAGCAGTGTCATATCTAGCAATCAGCCCCAGCATTTT.

On this clone itself: The same CDR3 is also encoded by other DNA sequences in this sample. This sequence joins TRBV5-1 and TRBJ2-3; the D gene could be TRBD1 or TRBD2 (5 bases each). V was clipped by 1 base and J by 0 bases, with 9 bases between them. This CDR3 region has 15 residues. Per germline, CDR1 SGHRS and CDR2 YFSETQ. CDR3 DNA: TGCGCCAGCAGCTTGTCCGGGGCAAGCACAGATACGCAGTATTTT. Its protein product is CASSLSGASTDTQYF.

To note about this clone: Other DNA variants within this sample encode the same CDR3. The rearrangement links TRBV6-1 to TRBJ2-7; D is unclear. Between the trimmed V and J ends, which lost 2 bases and 4 bases, there was a span of 6 bases. CDR3 length equals 12 residues. From germline, CDR1 is MNHNS and CDR2 SASEGT. The CDR3 loop reads CASSEPFYEQYF. Here the CDR3 DNA reads TGTGCCAGCAGTGAACCATTTTACGAGCAGTACTTC.